The present T cell receptor (beta chain) was sequenced within a study of beta chain features in type 1 diabetes. Reverse transcribing all isolated RNA meant expressed TCRB transcripts were sequenced. Method: immunoSEQ multiplex PCR; TCRdb's copy keeps in-frame clones and lacks some. The table includes about 370,000 clones, 8.5% to 10% detected once. In the case of this clone: Its matching antigen is unknown. It is likely a read error: a sequence one base away is far more abundant.

Trimming stripped 1 base from V and 6 bases from J, with 7 bases between. This CDR3 is 13 amino acids long. CDR1 is MGHRA, CDR2 YSYEKL, per germline. General study results and limits: PCR could preferentially amplify shorter templates, alike in patients and controls. TCRB CDR3 length was moderately but significantly reduced in all four CD4+ subsets of Type 1 diabetes patients.

This receptor was taken from a young man with type 1 diabetes. What was sequenced was central memory CD4+ T cells from blood. This chain joins TRBV4-1 and TRBJ1-5; D is unresolved. The CDR3 nucleotides are TGCGCCAGCAGCCAAGGGGGAGCTCAGCCCCAGCATTTT. Translating it yields CASSQGGAQPQHF.